This T cell receptor beta chain was sequenced for a study of T cell changes during pregnancy in multiple sclerosis. Sequenced by immunoSEQ multiplex PCR; TCRdb stores in-frame clones only, minus some. Altogether about 38,000 clones are present, approximately 90% being singletons, with the ten largest covering approximately 6.8%. The sequenced sample was CD8+ T cells from peripheral blood mononuclear cells, obtained in the third trimester of pregnancy. The receptor's source is a female donor with multiple sclerosis, enrolled in a pregnancy study.

CDR3 bases: TGTGCCAGCAGTGCCCGCACAATGGCGGGGCGGTCCTACGAGCAGTACTTC. Its protein is CASSARTMAGRSYEQYF. V usage is TRBV6-1 and J usage is TRBJ2-7, with D tentatively TRBD2 (6 bases). Trimming left V 4 bases short and J 1 base short, with 20 bases between. The CDR3 length is 17 residues. The germline CDR1 and CDR2 sequences are MNHNS and SASEGT.